This T cell receptor (beta chain) was profiled in a study of shared clonotypes between healthy human individuals. The overall study: Per donor, three plates held CD4 naive cells, three held CD4 memory, two held CD8 naive and one held CD8 memory. Study-wide results and caveats: The generation probabilities recorded for non-shared clonotypes fell below those of clonotypes shared by all four donors. A handful of donors had roughly 5% of their naive CD4 clonotypes in common.

Only Caucasian adults living in Nashville, Tennessee served as donors. The repertoire was sequenced with immunoSEQ multiplex PCR; TCRdb's copy has only in-frame clones and lacks some. The sample lists roughly 2.2 million clones, 85% to 95% occurring once. The CDR3 is made up of 16 amino acids. Trimming removed 5 bases from V and 0 bases from J; junction bases left unmatched: 3. CDR1 is KGHSH and CDR2 is LQKENI in the germline V gene. Comments on this clone: Its antigen remains unknown.

The sequenced sample consisted of naive CD4+ T cells from PBMCs. Subset denoted: CD45RA+ positively selected. The source of this sequence is a man aged 18 to 35 in good health. Some clones in this sample may be carry-over from other donors' samples. The rearrangement links TRBV18 to TRBJ2-1; 11 nucleotides align to TRBD1. In DNA, the CDR3 is TGTGCCAGCTCATTCGGGACAGGGGGCTCCTACAATGAGCAGTTCTTC. This gives the protein CASSFGTGGSYNEQFF.